This T cell receptor (beta chain) was recovered during a study of blood T cell repertoires in COVID-19. Study overall: Acute-phase and convalescent COVID-19 samples originated in the United States, Italy and Spain.

Produced via immunoSEQ multiplex PCR; TCRdb's table is partial and in-frame only. The sample lists fewer than 400,000 clones, approximately 86% occurring once. Germline CDR1 and CDR2: MNHEY and SVGAGI. The junction had 3 bases not matched to a gene; V was cut back by 5 bases and J by 8 bases. This CDR3 spans 12 amino acids. V gene TRBV6-5 combines with J gene TRBJ2-1; 7 bases line up with TRBD1. Input material: peripheral blood. The receptor was isolated from a human donor in a cohort sampled during active COVID-19. The CDR3 loop is CASSRGPDEQFF. The CDR3 DNA follows: TGTGCCAGCAGTAGGGGGCCGGATGAGCAGTTCTTC.